These 9 T cell receptor beta chains share one sample of origin, sequenced in a study of T cells expressing NK-cell markers. TCRdb reanalyzed the 5' RACE reads, giving one entry per CDR3 protein sequence and no DNA. Its clone listing holds roughly 150,000 distinct CDR3 sequences. The specimen was blood T cells: a sorted CD56 or NKG2C T cell subset, CD4+ or CD8+ T cells, or bulk PBMC T cells (not recorded which). All receptors derive from a woman aged 18 to 75 in good health.

The genes are TRBV5-1 and TRBJ2-7; TCRdb gives TRBD2 as the D gene, but with no DNA this cannot be confirmed. The CDR3 has 14 amino acids. Germline-derived CDR1 and CDR2 are SGHRS and YFSETQ. The CDR3 loop is CASSLRDPAGEQYF.

CDR3 sequence reads: CASSLQGDGQPQHF. The J gene is TRBJ1-5, the V gene TRBV12-3 or TRBV12-4; TCRdb gives TRBD1 as the D gene, but with no DNA this cannot be confirmed. This CDR3 has 14 amino acids.

The chain links TRBV15 to TRBJ2-3; TCRdb names TRBD1, which stays unverified in the absence of DNA. The germline gives CDR1 LNHNV, CDR2 YYDKDF (reference sequence). This CDR3 region has 15 residues. The CDR3 region is CATTMDRASTDTQYF.

The chain links TRBV5-1 to TRBJ2-1; the D call of TRBD2 rests on TCRdb alone, since no DNA is present to check it. Germline V CDR1 and CDR2: SGHRS, YFSETQ. CDR3 length equals 13 residues. CDR3 region: CASSFGLGNEQFF.

V usage is TRBV20-1 and J usage is TRBJ2-1; absent DNA, TCRdb's TRBD1 call cannot be checked. Germline V gene sequence: CDR1 DFQATT, CDR2 SNEGSKA (reference sequence). The CDR3 extends over 14 amino acids. The CDR3 spells CSATPGSSYNEQFF.

The chain uses TRBV9 and TRBJ2-7; TCRdb returns TRBD2, unconfirmable since there is no DNA. The CDR3 is 15 residues long. Germline V gene data show CDR1 as SGDLS and CDR2 as YYNGEE. The CDR3 here is CASSVGAGSSYEQYF.

The chain employs TRBV20-1 and TRBJ2-1; no DNA is available, so the TRBD2 call from TCRdb remains unchecked. The length of the CDR3 is 17 residues. Per the germline V gene, CDR1 is DFQATT and CDR2 is SNEGSKA (reference sequence). The CDR3 protein is CSARGTSGFYSYNEQFF.

V is TRBV29-1 and J is TRBJ1-1; TCRdb gives TRBD1 as the D gene, but with no DNA this cannot be confirmed. Germline V gene lookup returns CDR1 SQVTM and CDR2 ANQGSEA. The CDR3 consists of 13 residues. The CDR3 sequence: CSVGDTPNTEAFF.

This CDR3 reads CASSQGSGSSYNEQFF. The chain uses TRBV3-1 and TRBJ2-1. The length of the CDR3 is 16 residues. Germline V gives CDR1 LGHDT, CDR2 YNNKEL (reference sequence).